These 31 T cell receptor beta chains came from one sample sequenced in a study of OX40 agonist ivuxolimab in advanced cancers. TCRdb's table, derived via immunoSEQ multiplex PCR, lists solely in-frame clones and lacks some. Altogether some 41,000 clones are present, roughly 84% being singletons, with the ten largest covering roughly 16%. The sequences come from CD4+ or CD8+ T cells sorted from blood, collected in a trial of the OX40 agonist ivuxolimab. Source of these receptors: an adult with an advanced solid tumor such as melanoma, head and neck, liver or kidney cancer.

The gene calls are TRBV5-4 and TRBJ2-3; 9 bases align to TRBD2. V lost 6 bases, J lost 0 bases, and 11 bases stayed unmatched. From germline, CDR1 is SGHNT and CDR2 YYREEE (reference sequence). The CDR3 has 17 residues. The CDR3 DNA follows: TGTGCCAGCACCGGCGGGGGGGCAATTGTAAGCACAGATACGCAGTATTTT. It is translated as CASTGGGAIVSTDTQYF.

V and J are TRBV27 and TRBJ1-2; no clear D gene. The V and J ends lost 4 bases and 4 bases respectively, with 13 bases between them. The CDR3 has 14 residues. CDR1 is MNHEY, CDR2 SMNVEV, per germline (reference sequence). The CDR3 region has the DNA TGTGCCAGCAGTTCGTCAACTATGATCTATGGCTACACCTTC. Amino acids: CASSSSTMIYGYTF.

This clone appeared once. This chain joins TRBV4-3 and TRBJ2-5, with D maybe TRBD1 (6 bases). V shed 4 bases and J shed 2 bases, with 8 bases lying between them. The CDR3 is 13 residues long. CDR1 is LGHNA and CDR2 is YSLEER in the germline V gene. The CDR3 sequence: CASSRGQQETQYF. The CDR3 bases are TGCGCCAGCAGCCGCGGACAGCAAGAGACCCAGTACTTC.

The chain carries TRBV6-5 and TRBJ1-2, with D unresolved. In germline, CDR1 is MNHEY, CDR2 SVGAGI. The CDR3 length is 14 residues. The V gene lost 0 bases and the J gene lost 8 bases, with 13 bases spanning the gap. The CDR3 reads CASSYSPGGWGYTF. CDR3 nucleotide sequence: TGTGCCAGCAGTTACTCACCAGGAGGGTGGGGCTACACCTTC.

V is TRBV13 and J is TRBJ1-2, with a weak D call TRBD1 (5 bases). V lost 4 bases and J lost 3, with 18 bases in between. Germline V gene data show CDR1 as PRHDT and CDR2 as FYEKMQ (reference sequence). This CDR3 is 16 amino acids long. CDR3 loop: CASSSTGLGSDYGYTF. The DNA for the CDR3 is TGTGCCAGCAGCTCTACAGGTTTGGGTTCTGACTATGGCTACACCTTC.

CDR3 loop: CASSKGQFTEAFF. The CDR3 DNA reads as TGTGCCAGTAGTAAGGGACAGTTCACTGAAGCTTTCTTT. The chain joins TRBV19 to TRBJ1-1; 7 bases line up with TRBD1. CDR1 is LNHDA and CDR2 is SQIVND in the germline V gene (reference sequence). This CDR3 is built from 13 residues. V dropped 4 bases and J dropped 4; count of bases not matched to a gene: 3.

V gene TRBV6-1 combines with J gene TRBJ2-7; the D gene is possibly TRBD1 (6 bases). This CDR3 has 14 residues. CDR1 MNHNS and CDR2 SASEGT come from the germline V gene. V lost 8 bases and J 4 bases, leaving 18 bases between the germline ends. The CDR3: CASSGDVIGYEQYF. The CDR3 bases are TGTGCCAGCTCAGGGGATGTGATCGGGTACGAGCAGTACTTC.

The rearrangement joins TRBV6-4 to TRBJ2-3; TRBD2 might be the D (6 bases). This CDR3 is 13 amino acids long. Trimming pared 4 bases from V and 6 bases from J, leaving 11 bases between. Germline assignment: CDR1 MRHNA and CDR2 SNTAGT. The chain's CDR3 is CASSGGVADTQYF. The CDR3 nucleotides read TGTGCCAGCAGTGGGGGGGTTGCCGATACGCAGTATTTT.

The J gene is TRBJ2-3, the V gene TRBV4-1; TRBD1 aligns across 9 bases. CDR1 MGHRA and CDR2 YSYEKL come from the germline V gene. V lost 7 bases to trimming and J lost 3 bases; unmatched junction nucleotides: 11. The CDR3 extends over 16 amino acids. The CDR3 bases are TGCGCCAGCATGGTGGGACAGGGTAGGACTACAGATACGCAGTATTTT. This sequence encodes CASMVGQGRTTDTQYF.

The chain joins TRBV19 to TRBJ1-2; 9 bases fit TRBD1. With V trimmed by 3 bases and J by 0 bases, 2 bases remained unmatched. Per germline, CDR1 LNHDA and CDR2 SQIVND (reference sequence). This CDR3 region has 15 residues. CDR3 nucleotide sequence: TGTGCCAGTAGTATGGGACAGGGAACTAACTATGGCTACACCTTC. This encodes CASSMGQGTNYGYTF.

This clone has just one count. The CDR3 DNA sequence: TGTGCCAGCAGCCGTGTCTACGAGCAGTACTTC. It translates to CASSRVYEQYF. J is TRBJ2-7 and V is TRBV7-2; no firm D call. CDR3 length: 11 amino acids. Trimming left V 5 bases short and J 3 bases short, with 5 bases between. CDR1 SGHTA and CDR2 FQGNSA come from the germline V gene.

This clone showed up just once. J is TRBJ2-7 and V is TRBV15, with 10 bases lining up with TRBD1. With 2 bases clipped from V and 2 bases from J, the junction kept 3 bases outside the gene matches. The germline gives CDR1 LNHNV, CDR2 YYDKDF (reference sequence). CDR3 size: 15 residues. The DNA for the CDR3 is TGTGCCACCAGCAGACGCGGACAGGGGGCCTACGAGCAGTACTTC. Protein: CATSRRGQGAYEQYF.

The chain joins TRBV27 to TRBJ1-4; D not resolved. Trimming removed 3 bases at V and 5 bases at J, with 7 bases between. This CDR3 region has 13 residues. Germline V gives CDR1 MNHEY, CDR2 SMNVEV (reference sequence). CDR3 residues: CASSFRENEKLFF. The CDR3 DNA is TGTGCCAGCAGTTTTCGGGAGAATGAAAAACTGTTTTTT.

The rearrangement uses TRBV27 and TRBJ1-3, with 7 nucleotides matching TRBD1. The CDR3 covers 14 residues. CDR1 is MNHEY, CDR2 SMNVEV, per germline (reference sequence). V was clipped by 5 bases and J by 7 bases; unmatched bases: 8. In DNA form, the CDR3 reads TGTGCCAGCAGTACCCTGACAGGGCACAACACCATATATTTT. This gives the protein CASSTLTGHNTIYF.

This clone showed up just once. The genes are TRBV27 and TRBJ2-1; 10 nucleotides match TRBD1. Germline CDR1 MNHEY, CDR2 SMNVEV (reference sequence). Trimming at V came to 3 bases and at J to 3 bases, leaving 5 bases not matched to a gene. CDR3 length equals 16 residues. The CDR3 coding sequence is TGTGCCAGCAGTTTTTTTGGACAGGGGGACTACAATGAGCAGTTCTTC. It translates to CASSFFGQGDYNEQFF.

The chain links TRBV4-2 to TRBJ2-1; possible D gene TRBD2, 6 bases. The CDR3 has 15 residues. In germline, CDR1 is LGHNA, CDR2 YNFKEQ. The V gene lost 3 bases and the J gene lost 4 bases, with 13 bases spanning the gap. This chain's CDR3 is CASSQSRDSYNEQFF. CDR3 sequence (DNA): TGTGCCAGCAGCCAGAGCCGGGACTCATACAATGAGCAGTTCTTC.

The chain joins TRBV10-3 to TRBJ2-3; 15 bases align to TRBD2. The CDR3 runs to 16 residues. Trimming took 6 bases from V and 6 from J; bases not matched to a gene: 7. Germline CDR1 reads ENHRY; CDR2 reads SYGVKD. The CDR3 nucleotides are TGTGCCATCAGGCGGACTAGCGGGGGGGCCGAGGATACGCAGTATTTT. It codes for CAIRRTSGGAEDTQYF.

This clone turned up a few times. This chain uses TRBV14 with TRBJ2-1; D is unclear. The germline CDR1 and CDR2 sequences are SGHDN and FVKESK. V lost 3 bases and J lost 4, with 1 base in between. The CDR3 has 11 amino acids. The CDR3 here is CASSHYNEQFF. Written as DNA, the CDR3 is TGTGCCAGCAGCCATTACAATGAGCAGTTCTTC.

The chain couples TRBV5-1 to TRBJ2-7; D is unresolved. V was clipped by 0 bases and J by 0 bases, with 7 bases between them. The length of the CDR3 is 14 residues. Germline-derived CDR1 and CDR2 are SGHRS and YFSETQ. CDR3 sequence: CASSLAGSSYEQYF. As DNA, the CDR3 is TGCGCCAGCAGCTTGGCAGGTTCCTCCTACGAGCAGTACTTC.

V gene TRBV2 combines with J gene TRBJ1-1, with 9 bases identical to TRBD1. V shed 8 bases and J 7 bases; nucleotides not matched to a gene: 14. Per germline, CDR1 SNHLY and CDR2 FYNNEI. The CDR3 runs to 15 residues. The CDR3 region has the DNA TGTGCCAGCGAAGTAGTCCGGGACAGGGCAAGTGAAGCTTTCTTT. Protein product: CASEVVRDRASEAFF.

The chain is built from TRBV7-3 and TRBJ2-1, with 10 nucleotides matching TRBD2. The CDR3 has 15 residues. V lost 2 bases to trimming and J lost 6 bases; unmatched junction nucleotides: 4. CDR1 and CDR2 from the germline V gene are SGHTA and FQGTGA. CDR3 amino acids: CASSLLAGVFNEQFF. DNA for the CDR3: TGTGCCAGCAGCTTACTAGCGGGAGTTTTCAATGAGCAGTTCTTC.

The rearrangement joins TRBV4-3 to TRBJ1-2, with D maybe TRBD1 (6 bases). This CDR3 contains 12 residues. Germline values: CDR1 LGHNA, CDR2 YSLEER. V was shortened by 5 bases and J by 10 bases, with 14 bases between the two germline ends. The CDR3 nucleotides are TGCGCCAGCAGCTTCACAGGGTTAGACTACACCTTC. Protein: CASSFTGLDYTF.

The rearrangement joins TRBV7-2 to TRBJ2-7; 7 bases align to TRBD2. V gave up 5 bases and J gave up 0 bases; unmatched junction bases: 7. CDR3 length: 15 residues. Looked up from germline, CDR1 is SGHTA and CDR2 is FQGNSA. The CDR3 DNA sequence: TGTGCCAGCAGCCCGAGGTGGGGGGGCTCCTACGAGCAGTACTTC. It translates to CASSPRWGGSYEQYF.

The rearrangement links TRBV19 to TRBJ2-5; unclear D gene. Germline values: CDR1 LNHDA, CDR2 SQIVND (reference sequence). Deletions cut 0 bases from V and 5 bases from J, with 13 bases between. The CDR3 has 15 residues. The CDR3 region has the DNA TGTGCCAGTAGTATAGATCCCCCGGGCCGGGAGACCCAGTACTTC. This encodes CASSIDPPGRETQYF.

This chain connects TRBV18 to TRBJ2-2; D is unclear. Per the germline V gene, CDR1 is KGHSH and CDR2 is LQKENI. The CDR3 covers 15 residues. Trimming took 3 bases from V and 4 from J, leaving 12 bases between them. This CDR3 reads CASSPLDDSTGELFF. CDR3 nucleotide sequence: TGTGCCAGCTCACCTCTGGACGACTCCACCGGGGAGCTGTTTTTT.

The genes are TRBV7-9 and TRBJ1-1, with D unresolved. Germline lookup yields CDR1 SEHNR and CDR2 FQNEAQ (reference sequence). The CDR3 is 14 residues long. Trimming removed 3 bases at V and 6 bases at J, with 14 bases between. The CDR3 region is CASSFGEIIAEAFF. CDR3 DNA sequence: TGTGCCAGCAGCTTCGGGGAGATAATCGCTGAAGCTTTCTTT.

CDR3 loop: CASSMSSGTYEQYF. The CDR3, as DNA: TGTGCCAGTAGTATGTCCAGCGGAACCTACGAGCAGTACTTC. The chain carries TRBV19 and TRBJ2-7, with D possibly TRBD2 on 5 matching bases. The CDR3 sequence is 14 residues long. The ends were cut back, 3 bases at V and 2 bases at J, with 11 bases in the middle. Germline V lookup: CDR1 LNHDA, CDR2 SQIVND (reference sequence).

This sequence joins TRBV2 and TRBJ2-7, with D unresolved. V lost 3 bases and J lost 4, with 13 bases in between. The CDR3 spans 14 residues. CDR1 is SNHLY and CDR2 is FYNNEI in the germline V gene. CDR3 region: CASSETAEDYEQYF. In DNA, the CDR3 is TGTGCCAGCAGTGAGACTGCAGAAGATTACGAGCAGTACTTC.

The chain is built from TRBV15 and TRBJ1-1; D is unclear. V lost 5 bases, J lost 0 bases, and 16 bases lay in between. CDR3 length: 16 residues. The germline CDR1 and CDR2 sequences are LNHNV and YYDKDF (reference sequence). CDR3 loop: CATSPEWGGLNTEAFF. The CDR3 region has the DNA TGTGCCACCAGCCCGGAATGGGGAGGGTTGAACACTGAAGCTTTCTTT.

This chain connects TRBV15 to TRBJ2-3; 9 positions match TRBD2. The CDR3 loop spans 15 amino acids. Germline V gene data show CDR1 as LNHNV and CDR2 as YYDKDF (reference sequence). Losses at the gene ends were 5 bases for V and 6 bases for J; bases not matched to a gene: 9. The CDR3 protein is CATSLVAGGADTQYF. In DNA, the CDR3 is TGTGCCACCAGCCTAGTGGCGGGAGGGGCGGATACGCAGTATTTT. The entire variable domain, with the rest obtained from reference TRBV15 and TRBJ2-3, is as follows: DAMVIQNPRYQVTQFGKPVTLSCSQTLNHNVMYWYQQKSSQAPKLLFHYYDKDFNNEADTPDNFQSRRPNTSFCFLDIRSPGLGDTAMYLCATSLVAGGADTQYFGPGTRLTVL.

J is TRBJ2-7 and V is TRBV27; 8 nucleotides match TRBD2. The CDR3 is 15 residues long. Germline V gene lookup returns CDR1 MNHEY and CDR2 SMNVEV (reference sequence). V shed 1 base, J shed 5 bases, and the junction held 7 bases outside the gene matches. The DNA of the CDR3 is TGTGCCAGCAGTTTATGGATTAGCGGGATCAACGAGCAGTACTTC. It encodes CASSLWISGINEQYF.